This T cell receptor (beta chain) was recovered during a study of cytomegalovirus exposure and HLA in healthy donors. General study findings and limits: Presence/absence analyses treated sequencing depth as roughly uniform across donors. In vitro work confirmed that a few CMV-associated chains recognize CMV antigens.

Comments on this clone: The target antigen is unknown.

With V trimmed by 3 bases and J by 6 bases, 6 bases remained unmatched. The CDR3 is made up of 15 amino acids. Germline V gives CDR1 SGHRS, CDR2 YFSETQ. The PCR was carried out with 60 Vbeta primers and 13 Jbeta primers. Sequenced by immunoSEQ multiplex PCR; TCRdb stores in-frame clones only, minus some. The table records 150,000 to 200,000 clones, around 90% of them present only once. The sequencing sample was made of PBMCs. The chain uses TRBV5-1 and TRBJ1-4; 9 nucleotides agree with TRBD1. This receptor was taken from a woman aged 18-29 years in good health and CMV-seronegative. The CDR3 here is CASSSQGARHEKLFF. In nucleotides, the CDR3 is TGCGCCAGCAGCTCACAGGGGGCGCGACATGAAAAACTGTTTTTT.